Listed here is a single TCR beta chain. The data were obtained in a study of blood T cell repertoires in COVID-19. Study background: Sources were T cells, B-cell-depleted T cells, or PBMCs; the material itself was cDNA or gDNA.

CDR3 size: 16 residues. Germline V gene data show CDR1 as SGHKS and CDR2 as YYEKEE (reference sequence). V lost 4 bases to trimming and J lost 0 bases; unmatched junction nucleotides: 6. The study recruited people aged roughly 18 to 100 years across roughly 23 US areas. Recovery meant two consecutive negative NP/OP PCR tests, professional clearance, or resolved symptoms. Some clones are missing from TCRdb's copy, which holds only in-frame ones; the method was immunoSEQ multiplex PCR. The sample lists fewer than 450,000 clones, roughly 91% occurring once. This chain links TRBV5-5 with TRBJ2-4, with 8 bases matching TRBD2. The sequencing input was PBMCs or T cells enriched from blood (not recorded which). This sequence originates from a woman aged 18-35 years who had recovered from COVID-19. CDR3 nucleotide sequence: TGTGCCAGCAGCCCAGGACTAGCTGAAGCCAAAAACATTCAGTACTTC. This translates into CASSPGLAEAKNIQYF. Supplemented by reference TRBV5-5 and TRBJ2-4, the full variable domain reads DAGVTQSPTHLIKTRGQQVTLRCSPISGHKSVSWYQQVLGQGPQFIFQYYEKEERGRGNFPDRFSARQFPNYSSELNVNALLLGDSALYLCASSPGLAEAKNIQYFGAGTRLSVL.